The rows below give T cell receptor beta chains drawn from one sample of a study of CD8 T cells in ankylosing spondylitis. TCRdb re-called the 5' RACE reads through MiXCR, storing one row per CDR3 protein. The data show under 150,000 distinct CDR3 sequences, roughly a sixth seen once. Input material: blood, either unsorted or a sorted T cell fraction (not recorded which). The receptors were gathered from a male donor with ankylosing spondylitis. The CDR3 runs from the conserved cysteine through the conserved F or W. A D gene is named only where the DNA matches it firmly. Only some rows state a clone size, as once, few, many or a class for expanded clones.

CDR3aa | CDR3nt | j_gene | d_gene | v_gene | abundance
CASSLTGTDNQPQHF | TGTGCCAGCAGCTTAACCGGGACAGACAATCAGCCCCAGCATTTT | TRBJ1-5 | TRBD1 | TRBV7-9 | few
CASSLPSGTSYEQYF | TGTGCCAGCAGTTTGCCTAGCGGGACCTCCTACGAGCAGTACTTC | TRBJ2-7 | TRBD2 | TRBV28 | -
CASSPTSGGNSPLHF | TGTGCCAGCAGCCCGACCTCAGGGGGAAATTCACCCCTCCACTTT | TRBJ1-6 | TRBD1 | TRBV3-1 | -
CASSYGHSSSYEQYF | TGCGCCAGCAGTTATGGACACTCGAGCTCCTACGAGCAGTACTTC | TRBJ2-7 | - | TRBV5-1 | few
CASSQAQALQGSYEQYF | TGCGCCAGCAGCCAAGCTCAGGCGTTACAGGGTTCCTACGAGCAGTACTTC | TRBJ2-7 | - | TRBV4-1 | few
CASSQVSSLAGDYEQYF | TGCGCCAGCAGCCAGGTTTCCTCCCTAGCGGGGGACTACGAGCAGTACTTC | TRBJ2-7 | TRBD2 | TRBV4-1 | -
CASSYSSYNEQFF | TGTGCCAGCAGTTACTCTAGCTACAATGAGCAGTTCTTC | TRBJ2-1 | - | TRBV6-6 | -
CASSLRTNNEQFF | TGCGCCAGCAGCTTGAGGACCAACAATGAGCAGTTCTTC | TRBJ2-1 | - | TRBV5-1 | many
CASSPRELGPWHEQFF | TGCGCCAGCAGCCCAAGAGAATTAGGCCCTTGGCATGAGCAGTTCTTC | TRBJ2-1 | - | TRBV4-1 | many
CASSVAREETQYF | TGTGCCAGCAGCGTAGCAAGAGAAGAGACCCAGTACTTC | TRBJ2-5 | - | TRBV9 | once
CASSLMTTDTQYF | TGTGCCAGCAGTTTGATGACTACAGATACGCAGTATTTT | TRBJ2-3 | - | TRBV27 | -
CATARMGKAEQFF | TGTGCCACCGCTAGGATGGGGAAGGCAGAGCAGTTCTTC | TRBJ2-1 | - | TRBV2 | few
CASSQAGGFNQETQYF | TGCGCCAGCAGCCAAGCAGGGGGATTTAACCAAGAGACCCAGTACTTC | TRBJ2-5 | TRBD1 | TRBV4-1 | -
CSARGAGEETQYF | TGCAGTGCGAGGGGGGCAGGAGAAGAGACCCAGTACTTC | TRBJ2-5 | - | TRBV20-1 | few
CASSQGGGSQPQHF | TGCGCCAGCAGCCAAGGAGGGGGCTCTCAGCCCCAGCATTTT | TRBJ1-5 | TRBD1 | TRBV4-1 | -
CASSTGTSVSEQYF | TGTGCCAGCAGCACCGGGACTAGTGTTTCCGAGCAGTACTTC | TRBJ2-7 | TRBD2 | TRBV27 | -
CASSLLARHEQYF | TGTGCCAGCAGTTTGCTAGCGCGACACGAGCAGTACTTC | TRBJ2-7 | - | TRBV27 | once
CASVHGNYGYTF | TGTGCCAGCGTACACGGGAACTATGGCTACACCTTC | TRBJ1-2 | - | TRBV7-9 | few
CASSSGTGDNEQFF | TGCGCCAGCAGCTCCGGGACAGGCGACAATGAGCAGTTCTTC | TRBJ2-1 | TRBD1 | TRBV5-1 | -
CARRDRSTDTQYF | TGTGCCAGGCGGGACAGGAGCACAGATACGCAGTATTTT | TRBJ2-3 | TRBD1 | TRBV2 | few
CASSPTAGTSAHTDTQYF | TGCGCCAGCAGTCCTACTGCCGGGACTAGCGCCCACACAGATACGCAGTATTTT | TRBJ2-3 | TRBD2 | TRBV5-1 | -
CASSQDRSSLGYTGELFF | TGCGCCAGCAGCCAAGATCGGAGTTCCCTAGGTTACACCGGGGAGCTGTTTTTT | TRBJ2-2 | - | TRBV4-3 | -
CASGDSTNSGNTIYF | TGTGCCAGCGGGGACAGCACCAACTCTGGAAACACCATATATTTT | TRBJ1-3 | TRBD1 | TRBV5-5 | -
CASRTGPPGTGELFF | TGTGCCAGCAGGACCGGGCCCCCGGGGACCGGGGAGCTGTTTTTT | TRBJ2-2 | - | TRBV9 | few
CASSSANTDTQYF | TGTGCCAGCAGCTCCGCGAACACAGATACGCAGTATTTT | TRBJ2-3 | - | TRBV7-9 | -
CASSEVPGQGAQPQHF | TGTGCCAGCAGTGAAGTCCCGGGACAGGGGGCTCAGCCCCAGCATTTT | TRBJ1-5 | TRBD1 | TRBV6-1 | few
CASSFGSGTQYF | TGTGCCAGCAGCTTCGGATCTGGTACGCAGTATTTT | TRBJ2-3 | - | TRBV12-3/TRBV12-4 | -
CSVETTGAGYEQYF | TGCAGCGTTGAGACTACAGGCGCCGGGTACGAGCAGTACTTC | TRBJ2-7 | - | TRBV29-1 | -
CATVVGVTSYNEQFF | TGTGCCACCGTCGTGGGGGTCACCTCCTACAATGAGCAGTTCTTC | TRBJ2-1 | - | TRBV25-1 | -
CASSYGGDYGYTF | TGTGCCAGCAGTTACGGGGGGGACTATGGCTACACCTTC | TRBJ1-2 | - | TRBV6-5 | few
CATRGQGNSPLHF | TGTGCCACCAGGGGACAGGGGAATTCACCCCTCCACTTT | TRBJ1-6 | TRBD1 | TRBV24-1 | few
CASSLVPQENTGELFF | TGTGCCAGCAGCTTAGTTCCACAGGAGAACACCGGGGAGCTGTTTTTT | TRBJ2-2 | - | TRBV7-9 | few
CASSIFRENTQYF | TGTGCCAGCAGTATCTTCAGGGAAAATACGCAGTATTTT | TRBJ2-3 | - | TRBV12-3/TRBV12-4 | many
CASSHGSGDEQFF | TGCGCCAGCAGCCATGGTAGCGGGGATGAGCAGTTCTTC | TRBJ2-1 | TRBD2 | TRBV4-3 | few
CATKPVRHQETQYF | TGTGCCACTAAGCCGGTACGGCACCAAGAGACCCAGTACTTC | TRBJ2-5 | - | TRBV2 | -
CASSPGTSGSHNEQFF | TGTGCCAGCAGCCCCGGGACTAGCGGGAGCCACAATGAGCAGTTCTTC | TRBJ2-1 | TRBD2 | TRBV7-9 | few
CASSYRGLAGVDEQYF | TGTGCCAGCAGCTACCGAGGACTAGCGGGAGTTGATGAGCAGTACTTC | TRBJ2-7 | TRBD2 | TRBV7-8 | few
CASTPGGGAPLHF | TGTGCCAGCACCCCCGGCGGCGGCGCACCCCTCCACTTT | TRBJ1-6 | - | TRBV3-1 | -
CASSTDRGSYNEQFF | TGTGCCAGCAGCACGGACAGGGGCTCCTACAATGAGCAGTTCTTC | TRBJ2-1 | TRBD1 | TRBV5-6 | many
CASSSKGVRHTQYF | TGTGCCAGCAGTTCCAAGGGGGTTAGGCATACGCAGTATTTT | TRBJ2-3 | - | TRBV27 | -
CANDDLEADTQYF | TGTGCCAACGACGACTTGGAGGCAGATACGCAGTATTTT | TRBJ2-3 | - | TRBV7-9 | -